This entry features one TCR beta chain sequence. CDR3 size: 14 residues. CDR1 SGHTA and CDR2 FQGNSA come from the germline V gene. The V gene lost 4 bases and the J gene lost 3 bases, with 12 bases spanning the gap. The data stem from a study of cytomegalovirus exposure and HLA in healthy donors. The PCR ran on 60 Vbeta and 13 Jbeta primers. Measured with immunoSEQ multiplex PCR; TCRdb has only the in-frame clones, and not every one. The table lists 100,000 to 150,000 clones, 77% of them singletons. The sequence was collected from a woman in her fifties or sixties in good health and CMV-seronegative. This rearrangement joins TRBV7-2 to TRBJ2-5; D is perhaps TRBD2 (5 bases). Sequencing was carried out using PBMCs. The CDR3 is CASSSGSRKETQYF. The CDR3 DNA is TGTGCCAGCAGCTCGGGGAGCCGTAAAGAGACCCAGTACTTC.